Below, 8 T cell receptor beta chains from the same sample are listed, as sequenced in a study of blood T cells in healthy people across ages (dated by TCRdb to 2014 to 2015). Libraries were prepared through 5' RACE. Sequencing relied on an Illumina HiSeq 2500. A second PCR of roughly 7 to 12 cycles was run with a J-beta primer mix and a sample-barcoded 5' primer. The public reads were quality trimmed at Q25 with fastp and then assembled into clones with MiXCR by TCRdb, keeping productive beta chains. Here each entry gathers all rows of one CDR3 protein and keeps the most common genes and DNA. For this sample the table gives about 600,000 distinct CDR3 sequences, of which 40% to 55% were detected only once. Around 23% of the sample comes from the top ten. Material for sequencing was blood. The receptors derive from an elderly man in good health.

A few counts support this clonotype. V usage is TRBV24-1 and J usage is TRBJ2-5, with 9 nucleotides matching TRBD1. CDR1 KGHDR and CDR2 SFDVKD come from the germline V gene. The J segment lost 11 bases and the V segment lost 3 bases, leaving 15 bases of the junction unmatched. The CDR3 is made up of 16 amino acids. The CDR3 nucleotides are TGTGCCACCAGTGATCTCCGACAGGGGGAAGGGAATGAGCAGTACTTC. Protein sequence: CATSDLRQGEGNEQYF.

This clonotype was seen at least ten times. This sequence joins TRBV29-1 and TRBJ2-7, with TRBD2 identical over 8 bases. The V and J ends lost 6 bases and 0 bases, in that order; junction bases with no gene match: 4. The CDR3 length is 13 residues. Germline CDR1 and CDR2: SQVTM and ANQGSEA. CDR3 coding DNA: TGCAGCGTGCTTAGCGGGACCTCCTACGAGCAGTACTTC. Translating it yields CSVLSGTSYEQYF.

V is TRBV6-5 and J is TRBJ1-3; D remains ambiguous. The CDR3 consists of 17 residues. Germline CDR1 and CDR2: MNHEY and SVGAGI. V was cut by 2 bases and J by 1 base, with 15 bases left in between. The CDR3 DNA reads TGTGCCAGCAGTTACCTTTATCCGGGGATTTCTGGAAACACCATATATTTT. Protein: CASSYLYPGISGNTIYF.

CDR3 in DNA: TGTGCCTGGAGAAGGGGGAGCTCCTACGAGCAGTACTTC. It translates to CAWRRGSSYEQYF. The chain carries TRBV30 and TRBJ2-7, with D possibly being TRBD1 (6 bases). CDR3 length: 13 residues. In germline, CDR1 is GTSNPN, CDR2 SVGIG (reference sequence). Trimming pared 3 bases from V and 0 bases from J, leaving 9 bases between.

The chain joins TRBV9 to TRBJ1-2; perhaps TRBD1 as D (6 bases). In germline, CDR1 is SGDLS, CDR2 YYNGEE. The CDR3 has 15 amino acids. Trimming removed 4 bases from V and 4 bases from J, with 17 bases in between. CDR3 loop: CASSPEGVYGYGYTF. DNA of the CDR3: TGTGCCAGCAGCCCAGAGGGGGTCTACGGCTATGGCTACACCTTC.

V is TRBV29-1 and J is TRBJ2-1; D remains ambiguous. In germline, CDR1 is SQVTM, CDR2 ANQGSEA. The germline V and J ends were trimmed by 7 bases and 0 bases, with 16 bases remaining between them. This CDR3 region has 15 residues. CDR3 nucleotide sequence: TGCAGCGGTGGGCCAGCTCCTGGCTCCTACAATGAGCAGTTCTTC. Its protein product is CSGGPAPGSYNEQFF.

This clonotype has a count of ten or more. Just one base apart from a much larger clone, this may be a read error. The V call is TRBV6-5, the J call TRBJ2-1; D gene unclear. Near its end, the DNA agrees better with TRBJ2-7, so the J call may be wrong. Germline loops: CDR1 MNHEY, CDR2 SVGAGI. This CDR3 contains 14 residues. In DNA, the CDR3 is TGTGCCAGCAGTCTCAGGACCAAATACAATGAGCAGTACTTC. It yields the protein CASSLRTKYNEQYF.

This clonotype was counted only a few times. This chain's CDR3 is CSARDVGLGRETQYF. The CDR3 coding sequence is TGCAGTGCTAGAGATGTGGGCCTTGGGAGGGAAACGCAGTATTTT. The chain has TRBV20-1 and TRBJ2-3, with TRBD2 identical over 7 bases. The CDR3 extends over 15 amino acids. Germline lookup yields CDR1 DFQATT and CDR2 SNEGSKA (reference sequence). V lost 0 bases, J lost 9 bases, and 12 bases stayed unmatched.